This entry describes one T cell receptor beta chain. The data belong to a study of blood T cell repertoires in COVID-19. Across the whole study: Donors in the United States, Italy and Spain gave samples during acute or convalescent COVID-19. PBMCs, B-cell-depleted T cells, or T cells provided the cDNA or gDNA that made up the material.

Profiling relied on immunoSEQ multiplex PCR, and the TCRdb table lists in-frame clones only, not all of them. The sample holds 250,000 to 300,000 clones, approximately 91% seen once. In terms of age and location, participants ranged from roughly 18 to 90 years and lived in about 25 US areas. Self-reported history from a screening survey and questionnaire set each donor's cohort. The clonotype originates from a woman aged 40-49 years with acute COVID-19. The sequencing sample was made of PBMCs or T cells enriched from blood (not recorded which).

CDR3 in amino acids: CASSFDPAGRGNTDTQYF. CDR3 DNA: TGCGCCAGCAGCTTTGATCCTGCGGGGAGAGGAAACACAGATACGCAGTATTTT. The chain combines TRBV5-1 with TRBJ2-3; D might be TRBD2 (6 bases). CDR3 length: 18 residues. V dropped 2 bases and J dropped 2 bases, with 21 bases sitting between them. Germline V lookup: CDR1 SGHRS, CDR2 YFSETQ. The full variable domain, rest sourced from reference TRBV5-1 and TRBJ2-3, is KAGVTQTPRYLIKTRGQQVTLSCSPISGHRSVSWYQQTPGQGLQFLFEYFSETQRNKGNFPGRFSGRQFSNSRSEMNVSTLELGDSALYLCASSFDPAGRGNTDTQYFGPGTRLTVL.